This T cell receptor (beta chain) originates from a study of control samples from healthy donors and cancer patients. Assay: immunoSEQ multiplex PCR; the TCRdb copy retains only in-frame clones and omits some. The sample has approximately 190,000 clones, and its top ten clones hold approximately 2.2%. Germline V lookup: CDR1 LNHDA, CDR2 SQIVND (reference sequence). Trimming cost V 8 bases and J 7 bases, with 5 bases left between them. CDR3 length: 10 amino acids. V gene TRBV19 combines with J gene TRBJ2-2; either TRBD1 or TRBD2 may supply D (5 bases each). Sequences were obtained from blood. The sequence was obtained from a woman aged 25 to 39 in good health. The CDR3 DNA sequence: TGTGCCAGTGGGGGCGGGGAGCTGTTTTTT. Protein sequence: CASGGGELFF.